The 12 T cell receptor beta chains below come from one sample, sequenced in a study of blood T cells in healthy people across ages. The second PCR ran roughly 6 to 12 cycles with a sample-barcoded 5' primer and J-beta primers. TCRdb ran MiXCR on the 5' RACE reads and lists one entry per CDR3 protein. The sample includes around 1,000,000 distinct CDR3 sequences, around two fifths seen only once; the top ten take about an eighth. The source material was blood. Source of these receptors: a man younger than 35 in good health.

The CDR3 sequence: CASTPRSPLHF. In DNA form, the CDR3 reads TGTGCCAGTACTCCAAGGTCACCCCTCCACTTT. The chain employs TRBV12-3 or TRBV12-4 and TRBJ1-6, with D hard to call. V shed 9 bases and J shed 10 bases, with 10 bases lying between them. This CDR3 contains 11 residues.

The CDR3 sequence is CSAGFGADQFF. The CDR3 bases are TGCAGTGCCGGATTTGGGGCCGACCAGTTCTTC. The chain couples TRBV20-1 to TRBJ2-1; perhaps TRBD1 as D (5 bases). The CDR3 totals 11 residues. Germline V CDR1 and CDR2: DFQATT, SNEGSKA (reference sequence). The V end was cut by 6 bases, the J end by 13 bases, with 16 bases between.

The V gene is TRBV6-6, the J gene TRBJ2-2; the D gene is possibly TRBD1 (6 bases). The CDR3 loop spans 16 amino acids. V lost 5 bases and J lost 5, with 18 bases in between. Germline loops: CDR1 MNHNY, CDR2 SVGAGI (reference sequence). This CDR3 is CASSNRDIKKTGELFF. In DNA form, the CDR3 reads TGTGCCAGCAGTAACCGGGACATAAAGAAAACCGGGGAGCTGTTTTTT.

The gene calls are TRBV7-8 and TRBJ2-3; 7 bases are a match to TRBD2. Germline V gene sequence: CDR1 SGHVS, CDR2 FQNEAQ. The CDR3 runs 15 residues. J gave up 1 base and V 2 bases, and 3 bases lay outside the gene matches. CDR3 sequence: CASSLMAGGTDTQYF. CDR3 nucleotide sequence: TGTGCCAGCAGCTTAATGGCGGGGGGCACAGATACGCAGTATTTT. The full variable domain, its missing parts supplied by reference TRBV7-8 and TRBJ2-3, is GAGVSQSPRYKVAKRGQDVALRCDPISGHVSLFWYQQALGQGPEFLTYFQNEAQLDKSGLPSDRFFAERPEGSVSTLKIQRTQQEDSAVYLCASSLMAGGTDTQYFGPGTRLTVL.

This clonotype was seen a few times. This chain joins TRBV29-1 and TRBJ2-3; TRBD1 or TRBD2 may be the D gene (5 bases each). The germline V gene encodes CDR1 SQVTM and CDR2 ANQGSEA. Trimming pared 1 base from V and 7 bases from J, leaving 15 bases between. This CDR3 comprises 14 residues. CDR3 DNA: TGCAGCGTTGAAGGGGGTCAGGGACCGAATACGCAGTATTTT. This sequence encodes CSVEGGQGPNTQYF.

Only a few counts were recorded for this clonotype. J is TRBJ1-2 and V is TRBV7-9, with D uncertain. The V gene's germline CDR1 is SEHNR and CDR2 FQNEAQ (reference sequence). The CDR3 has 15 amino acids. V lost 1 base and J 8 bases, leaving 17 bases between the germline ends. The CDR3 spells CASSLVGAAGGGYTF. CDR3 bases: TGTGCCAGCAGCTTAGTTGGAGCAGCCGGTGGGGGCTACACCTTC.

The chain joins TRBV2 to TRBJ2-1; D is possibly TRBD1 or TRBD2 (5 bases each). The DNA end is a closer match to TRBJ2-7, so the J assignment may be wrong. This CDR3 contains 15 residues. Germline assignment: CDR1 SNHLY and CDR2 FYNNEI. CDR3 coding DNA: TGTGCCAGCAATACCCGGGACGTCTCCTACAATGAGCAGTACTTC. It codes for CASNTRDVSYNEQYF.

This clonotype was counted a few times. This chain joins TRBV2 and TRBJ2-1; D ambiguous. Trimming stripped 7 bases from V and 5 bases from J, with 6 bases between. The CDR3 is made up of 11 amino acids. Per germline, CDR1 SNHLY and CDR2 FYNNEI. The CDR3 bases are TGTGCCAGCATTTTGAACAATGAGCAGTTCTTC. This sequence encodes CASILNNEQFF.

This clonotype showed up just a few times. The chain carries TRBV27 and TRBJ2-3; D remains unclear. Germline CDR1 reads MNHEY; CDR2 reads SMNVEV (reference sequence). Trimming left V 0 bases short and J 4 bases short, with 14 bases between. The CDR3 has 16 amino acids. CDR3 sequence (DNA): TGTGCCAGCAGTTTATCGGGCAGTGGGTGGGCAGATACGCAGTATTTT. This gives the protein CASSLSGSGWADTQYF.

The chain combines TRBV7-9 with TRBJ2-7; 8 bases line up with TRBD1. This CDR3 region has 16 residues. V trimming: 2 bases; J trimming: 7 bases; junction bases outside the gene matches: 13. Germline CDR1 is SEHNR and CDR2 is FQNEAQ (reference sequence). The CDR3 loop is CASSLRVDRALDEQYF. In DNA form, the CDR3 reads TGTGCCAGCAGCTTACGGGTGGACAGGGCTTTGGATGAGCAGTACTTC.

J is TRBJ2-1 and V is TRBV7-3, with D maybe TRBD2 (6 bases). The germline CDR1 and CDR2 sequences are SGHTA and FQGTGA. V lost 2 bases to trimming and J lost 3 bases, with 14 bases between them. There are 16 residues in the CDR3. The CDR3 DNA reads TGTGCCAGCAGCTTAGGCGGGGACGCTCGCTACAATGAGCAGTTCTTC. This sequence encodes CASSLGGDARYNEQFF.

The chain employs TRBV7-9 and TRBJ2-1; D unresolved. The germline V gene encodes CDR1 SEHNR and CDR2 FQNEAQ (reference sequence). The CDR3 is made up of 16 amino acids. Trimming stripped 3 bases from V and 2 bases from J, with 14 bases between. CDR3 region: CASSLSQLKTYNEQFF. The CDR3 DNA reads TGTGCCAGCAGCTTGTCACAGCTTAAAACCTACAATGAGCAGTTCTTC.